This T cell receptor beta chain stems from a study of CD8 T cells in Susac syndrome. The RNA input was about 0.5 to 1 ug, and it was reverse transcribed with random hexamers. TCRdb independently ran MiXCR on the immunoSEQ multiplex PCR reads; one entry per CDR3 protein. Among just under 150,000 distinct CDR3 sequences listed, less than 95% were seen once. This TCR was recovered from a human donor in good health. Sequenced input: CD4+ T cells from PBMCs.

Here the CDR3 reads CASSQGQGFYEQYF. CDR3 in DNA: TGTGCCAGCAGTCAGGGACAGGGTTTCTACGAGCAGTACTTC. V is TRBV7-9 and J is TRBJ2-7, with TRBD1 matching over 9 bases. The V segment lost 6 bases and the J segment 3 bases; nucleotides outside the gene matches: 6. Germline-derived CDR1 and CDR2 are SEHNR and FQNEAQ (reference sequence). The CDR3 sequence is 14 residues long. Supplemented by reference TRBV7-9 and TRBJ2-7, the full variable domain reads DTGVSQNPRHKITKRGQNVTFRCDPISEHNRLYWYRQTLGQGPEFLTYFQNEAQLEKSRLLSDRFSAERPKGSFSTLEIQRTEQGDSAMYLCASSQGQGFYEQYFGPGTRLTVT.